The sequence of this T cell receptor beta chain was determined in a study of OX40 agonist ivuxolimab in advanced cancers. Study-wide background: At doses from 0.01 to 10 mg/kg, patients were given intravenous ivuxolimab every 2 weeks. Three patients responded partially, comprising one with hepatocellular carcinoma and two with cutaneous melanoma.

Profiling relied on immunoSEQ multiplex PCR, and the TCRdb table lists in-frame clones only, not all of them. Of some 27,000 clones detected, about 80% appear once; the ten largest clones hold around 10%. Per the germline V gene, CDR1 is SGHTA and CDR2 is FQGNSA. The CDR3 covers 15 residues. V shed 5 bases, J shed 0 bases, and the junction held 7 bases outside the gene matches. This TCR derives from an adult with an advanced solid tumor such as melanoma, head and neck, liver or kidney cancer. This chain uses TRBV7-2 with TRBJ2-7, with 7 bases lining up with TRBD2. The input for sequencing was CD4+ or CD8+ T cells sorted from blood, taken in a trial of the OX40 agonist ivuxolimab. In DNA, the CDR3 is TGTGCCAGCAGCAAAGGAGCGGGGCGCTCCTACGAGCAGTACTTC. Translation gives CASSKGAGRSYEQYF.